This T cell receptor (beta chain) stems from a study of T-cell memory formation after mild COVID-19. Trimming shortened V by 1 base and J by 7 bases, and 13 bases separated the two germline ends. Germline assignment: CDR1 GTSNPN and CDR2 SVGIG (reference sequence). The CDR3 has 13 residues. The table lists this clonotype with a few counts. What it binds is unknown. The TCR alpha and TCR beta cDNA libraries, bearing sample barcodes and UMIs, were generated by 5'RACE using constant-segment primers. TCRdb fed the 5' RACE reads into MiXCR, producing one record per CDR3 protein. The sample lists more than 250,000 distinct CDR3 sequences; around 15% were seen once. Regarding the study as a whole: Certain responding clones were present in pre-infection memory, suggesting participation of cross-reactive memory. Contracting CD4+ clones were located mainly in CM and EM, and CD8+ clones in EMRA. CD4+ bias marked clones expanding day 15 to 37, unlike balanced contracting clones.

Input material: PBMCs or a T cell subset sorted from them (not recorded which). V gene TRBV30 combines with J gene TRBJ1-2, with a weak D call TRBD1 (6 bases). The source of this sequence is a man aged 18 to 29 who had mild COVID-19 (a few samples of this study predate the infection). Cell type and time point are not known. CDR3 DNA: TGTGCCTGGAGTGGTATAGGGGGTAGTGGCTACACCTTC. The encoded protein is CAWSGIGGSGYTF.